This T cell receptor beta chain came from a study of blood T cell repertoires in COVID-19. Study overall: COVID-19 samples from acute and convalescent phases originated in the United States, Italy and Spain.

Some clones are missing from TCRdb's copy, which holds only in-frame ones; the method was immunoSEQ multiplex PCR. Of about 200,000 clones listed, roughly four fifths are singletons. Germline assignment: CDR1 SGHNT and CDR2 YYREEE (reference sequence). Trimming cost V 4 bases and J 3 bases; bases outside gene matches: 14. The CDR3 is 17 residues long. The TCR comes from a woman aged 70-85 years with COVID-19, enrolled during active disease. The chain couples TRBV5-4 to TRBJ2-3; the match to TRBD2 covers 7 bases. Sequenced: peripheral blood. The CDR3 DNA is TGTGCCAGCAGCCGTAACTTGCTAGCGGTAGTGACAGATACGCAGTATTTT. The encoded protein is CASSRNLLAVVTDTQYF.